These 10 T cell receptor beta chains were all obtained from the same sample, sequenced in a study of Ad26.COV2.S vaccination and SARS-CoV-2 variants (dated by TCRdb to the early 2020s). The sample's time point, from its label and the paper: individuals recovered from natural SARS-CoV-2 infection. Library preparation used the immunoSEQ multiplex PCR assay. TCRdb's version of the immuneACCESS table is confined to in-frame rearrangements and falls short of the full clone set. An unresolved V gene accounts for under half of the shortfall where checked; the remainder is of unknown origin. The sample has approximately 340,000 clones on record, 92% of them singletons. The ten most abundant clones make up roughly 3.9% of the sample. The source was peripheral blood, collected after recovery from COVID-19. Receptors were obtained from a human donor who had recovered from COVID-19.

This CDR3 is CASSDTRPSSYEQYF. The CDR3 DNA follows: TGTGCCAGCAGTGACACCAGGCCTAGCTCCTACGAGCAGTACTTC. The chain links TRBV6-1 to TRBJ2-7; no reliable D call. V was clipped by 3 bases and J by 0 bases, with 12 bases between them. CDR1 and CDR2 from the germline V gene are MNHNS and SASEGT. The CDR3 is 15 amino acids.

The chain recombines TRBV9 with TRBJ2-7; TRBD1 matches at 8 bases. The CDR3 has 14 amino acids. V trimming: 2 bases; J trimming: 3 bases; junction bases outside the gene matches: 4. Germline assignment: CDR1 SGDLS and CDR2 YYNGEE. CDR3 amino acids: CASSVGQGDYEQYF. DNA for the CDR3: TGTGCCAGCAGCGTTGGACAGGGAGACTACGAGCAGTACTTC.

V and J are TRBV6-6 and TRBJ2-7, with D unclear. The CDR3 totals 13 residues. The ends were cut back, 3 bases at V and 2 bases at J, with 8 bases in the middle. The germline CDR1 and CDR2 sequences are MNHNY and SVGAGI (reference sequence). The DNA for the CDR3 is TGTGCCAGCAGTTATGGGCAGACCTACGAGCAGTACTTC. It is translated as CASSYGQTYEQYF.

The V gene is TRBV9, the J gene TRBJ2-3; 12 bases line up with TRBD2. From germline, CDR1 is SGDLS and CDR2 YYNGEE. V dropped 4 bases and J dropped 3; count of bases not matched to a gene: 12. This CDR3 is 18 amino acids long. The CDR3 reads CASSHLAGGGSGTDTQYF. The CDR3 nucleotides are TGTGCCAGCAGCCACCTAGCGGGGGGGGGCTCCGGTACAGATACGCAGTATTTT.

This clone was seen just once. This rearrangement joins TRBV6-5 to TRBJ2-2; maybe TRBD2 (7 bases). From germline, CDR1 is MNHEY and CDR2 SVGAGI. V was pared by 3 bases and J by 2 bases, with 10 bases between. This CDR3 region has 15 residues. CDR3 in DNA: TGTGCCAGCAGTTATAGGGGGGGCAACACCGGGGAGCTGTTTTTT. This sequence encodes CASSYRGGNTGELFF.

This clone has only one observation. The chain recombines TRBV11-3 with TRBJ2-1; D is ambiguous. The germline gives CDR1 SGHNT, CDR2 YENEEA. CDR3 length equals 15 residues. The ends were cut back, 0 bases at V and 1 base at J, with 7 bases in the middle. The CDR3 sequence is CASSLDIKSYNEQFF. As DNA, the CDR3 is TGTGCCAGCAGCTTAGATATTAAATCCTACAATGAGCAGTTCTTC.

The chain combines TRBV5-6 with TRBJ1-2; D perhaps matches TRBD1 (5 bases). Trimming shortened V by 6 bases and J by 5 bases, and 20 bases separated the two germline ends. The CDR3 has 15 residues. Germline assignment: CDR1 SGHDT and CDR2 YYEEEE. The CDR3: CASIHNSRVWYGYTF. In DNA, the CDR3 is TGTGCCAGCATCCACAATTCCAGGGTTTGGTATGGCTACACCTTC.

V usage is TRBV10-3 and J usage is TRBJ2-5; the D is unclear. V gave up 2 bases and J gave up 1 base, with 5 bases separating them. The CDR3 contains 13 residues. Germline V gene sequence: CDR1 ENHRY, CDR2 SYGVKD. This CDR3 reads CAISEVSQETQYF. The CDR3 bases are TGTGCCATCAGTGAGGTCTCCCAAGAGACCCAGTACTTC.

This clone was found once. Because the CDR3's place on the DNA is in doubt, the DNA is left out and the CDR3 is given as listed by TCRdb. V gene TRBV24-1 combines with J gene TRBJ2-4. Germline V gene lookup returns CDR1 KGHDR and CDR2 SFDVKD. A total of 13 residues make up the CDR3, ends included. CDR3 residues: CATSVPAKNIQYF.

This rearrangement joins TRBV6-5 to TRBJ1-5; 8 nucleotides align to TRBD1. V trimming: 4 bases; J trimming: 4 bases; junction bases outside the gene matches: 3. CDR1 and CDR2 (germline): MNHEY, SVGAGI. This CDR3 comprises 14 residues. The CDR3 DNA follows: TGTGCCAGCAGTTGGGGGACAGGTAATCAGCCCCAGCATTTT. It yields the protein CASSWGTGNQPQHF.